Listed here is a single TCR beta chain. Its target is unknown. MiXCR, applied by TCRdb to the reads, yields one record per CDR3 protein. The table records 200,000 to 250,000 distinct CDR3 sequences, 35% to 40% of them present only once. Trimming removed 2 bases from V and 3 bases from J, with 7 bases in between. Germline V gene sequence: CDR1 DFQATT, CDR2 SNEGSKA (reference sequence). CDR3 length: 12 amino acids. The data derive from a study of T cell repertoires in cytomegalovirus infection. The source is a human donor in good health (CMV status not recorded). Some clones in this sample may be carry-over from other donors' samples. The sample was CD8+ T cells from cultured PBMCs, taken from culture after CMV antigen stimulation. The V and J genes are TRBV20-1 and TRBJ1-2; no reliable D call. The CDR3: CSARSGYYGYTF. The CDR3 coding sequence is TGCAGTGCTAGAAGCGGATACTATGGCTACACCTTC.